The 27 T cell receptor beta chains reported below all come from one sample, sequenced in a study of blood T cells in healthy people across ages. A second PCR of roughly 6 to 12 cycles used a sample-barcoded 5' primer and a J-beta primer mix. TCRdb independently ran MiXCR on the 5' RACE reads; one entry per CDR3 protein. The repertoire has about 570,000 distinct CDR3 sequences, about 28% of them found once; the top ten carry about 3.3%. These same records also appear under a second study, on T cells of mothers and their children.

The material sequenced was blood. These receptors were taken from a boy under 10 years old in good health.

Points on this clonotype: At one end, the junction sequence differs from germline, possibly due to a read error. This chain uses TRBV20-1 with TRBJ2-5; 16 positions agree with TRBD2. CDR1 and CDR2 from the germline V gene are DFQATT and SNEGSKA (reference sequence). This CDR3 is built from 16 residues. The CDR3 nucleotides are TGCAGTGCTAGAGACGGGACTAGCGGGGGGGAAGAGACCCTGTACTTC. Protein product: CSARDGTSGGEETLYF.

This rearrangement joins TRBV3-1 to TRBJ2-5; D is perhaps TRBD1 (7 bases). CDR1 and CDR2 from the germline V gene are LGHDT and YNNKEL (reference sequence). There are 14 residues in the CDR3. V dropped 1 base and J dropped 7 bases, with 13 bases sitting between them. The CDR3 DNA is TGTGCCAGCAGCCAAGGGCAGGGGGGTCGGACCCAGTACTTC. It encodes CASSQGQGGRTQYF.

The chain recombines TRBV27 with TRBJ2-7; 7 bases are shared with TRBD1. Looked up from germline, CDR1 is MNHEY and CDR2 is SMNVEV (reference sequence). V dropped 4 bases and J dropped 2; count of bases not matched to a gene: 8. The CDR3 covers 15 residues. DNA of the CDR3: TGTGCCAGCAGTTGGGCCGGGACAGACCCCTACGAGCAGTACTTC. The encoded protein is CASSWAGTDPYEQYF.

The chain uses TRBV4-1 and TRBJ2-7; D may be TRBD1 or TRBD2 (5 bases each). Trimming pared 1 base from V and 0 bases from J, leaving 10 bases between. Germline V gives CDR1 MGHRA, CDR2 YSYEKL. The CDR3 runs 15 residues. CDR3 nucleotide sequence: TGCGCCAGCAGCCAAGGTTTCGGGGCCTCCTACGAGCAGTACTTC. Protein sequence: CASSQGFGASYEQYF.

The V gene is TRBV25-1, the J gene TRBJ2-5; the match to TRBD1 covers 7 bases. The better agreement between TRBJ2-7 and the DNA end casts doubt on the J call. The CDR3 extends over 14 amino acids. CDR1 and CDR2 (germline): MGHDK, SYGVNS. The CDR3 DNA sequence: TGTGCCAGCAGACCGACGAGGGGGCTGAACGAGCAGTACTTC. Translated, it gives CASRPTRGLNEQYF.

This clonotype was seen many times. The rearrangement links TRBV2 to TRBJ2-1, with 10 bases aligning to TRBD2. The CDR3 length is 15 residues. CDR1 is SNHLY and CDR2 is FYNNEI in the germline V gene. Trimming at V came to 5 bases and at J to 1 base, leaving 2 bases not matched to a gene. In DNA form, the CDR3 reads TGTGCCAGCAGTAGCGGGAGGGGATCCTACAATGAGCAGTTCTTC. Protein sequence: CASSSGRGSYNEQFF.

The rearrangement uses TRBV12-3 or TRBV12-4 and TRBJ2-4; 10 nucleotides align to TRBD2. This CDR3 is built from 17 residues. Trimming took 7 bases from V and 3 from J; bases not matched to a gene: 12. The CDR3 nucleotides are TGTGCCAGCACACTAGCGGGACCCGGAGGGGGCAAAAACATTCAGTACTTC. The encoded protein is CASTLAGPGGGKNIQYF.

The CDR3 here is CASTTRFGQDNYGYTF. CDR3 sequence (DNA): TGTGCCAGCACCACTCGTTTTGGACAGGATAACTATGGCTACACCTTC. This chain joins TRBV7-9 and TRBJ1-2, with TRBD1 matching 7 bases. Germline V gene lookup returns CDR1 SEHNR and CDR2 FQNEAQ (reference sequence). Germline trimming cut 7 bases from V and 1 base from J; bases unmatched to any gene: 12. The CDR3 is made up of 16 amino acids. Full variable domain (missing parts from reference TRBV7-9 and TRBJ1-2): DTGVSQNPRHKITKRGQNVTFRCDPISEHNRLYWYRQTLGQGPEFLTYFQNEAQLEKSRLLSDRFSAERPKGSFSTLEIQRTEQGDSAMYLCASTTRFGQDNYGYTFGSGTRLTVV.

The chain recombines TRBV7-8 with TRBJ2-5, with D perhaps matching TRBD1 or TRBD2 (5 bases each). The V and J ends lost 2 bases and 11 bases respectively, with 21 bases between them. Germline CDR1 SGHVS, CDR2 FQNEAQ. CDR3 size: 15 residues. The CDR3 DNA reads TGTGCCAGCAGCTTACTTGGGACCCGGTCTGGGGAGCAGTACTTC. Translation: CASSLLGTRSGEQYF.

Only a few counts were recorded for this clonotype. The chain is built from TRBV3-1 and TRBJ2-1, with 7 positions matching TRBD2. The CDR3 is 13 amino acids. Germline V gene sequence: CDR1 LGHDT, CDR2 YNNKEL (reference sequence). Unmatched junction bases numbered 4, after V lost 4 bases and J lost 7 bases. CDR3 DNA: TGTGCCAGCAGCCGCGGGAGAGGGAATGAGCAGTTCTTC. It codes for CASSRGRGNEQFF.

This clonotype was observed a few times. Compared with germline, one end of the junction differs, possibly owing to a read error. The chain employs TRBV7-9 and TRBJ2-4, with 8 nucleotides matching TRBD1. This CDR3 has 13 amino acids. CDR1 and CDR2 (germline): SEHNR, FQNEAQ (reference sequence). The CDR3 reads CAGSTDRVNIQYF. The CDR3 DNA reads TGTGCCGGCAGCACGGACAGGGTCAACATTCAGTACTTC.

The CDR3 here is CATKRGPEGAHYGYTF. The CDR3 DNA follows: TGTGCCACCAAGCGTGGACCGGAGGGGGCTCACTATGGCTACACCTTC. This sequence joins TRBV24-1 and TRBJ1-2, with 7 bases lining up with TRBD1. V lost 8 bases and J lost 3; bases outside the gene matches: 14. The V gene's germline CDR1 is KGHDR and CDR2 SFDVKD. This CDR3 region has 16 residues.

This chain connects TRBV12-3 or TRBV12-4 to TRBJ2-7; no firm D call. The CDR3 length is 12 residues. Between the trimmed V and J ends, which lost 6 bases and 1 base, there was a span of 7 bases. CDR3 in DNA: TGTGCCAGCAGAACAGAATCCTACGAGCAGTACTTC. This codes for CASRTESYEQYF.

This clonotype was recorded a few times. The V and J genes are TRBV20-1 and TRBJ1-5, with a tentative D call TRBD1 (5 bases). This CDR3 region has 12 residues. Germline loops: CDR1 DFQATT, CDR2 SNEGSKA (reference sequence). V was trimmed by 1 base and J by 7 bases, leaving 8 bases between them. In DNA, the CDR3 is TGCAGTGCTAGAGTGGGGGGACAGCCCCAGCATTTT. This translates into CSARVGGQPQHF.

The J gene is TRBJ1-4, the V gene TRBV7-9; D is uncertain. Trimming left V 7 bases short and J 0 bases short, with 6 bases between. Looked up from germline, CDR1 is SEHNR and CDR2 is FQNEAQ (reference sequence). The CDR3 covers 13 residues. The CDR3 region is CASKPATNEKLFF. CDR3 nucleotide sequence: TGTGCCAGCAAACCTGCAACTAATGAAAAACTGTTTTTT.

The chain employs TRBV7-9 and TRBJ1-1, with a tentative D call TRBD1 (5 bases). Germline-derived CDR1 and CDR2 are SEHNR and FQNEAQ (reference sequence). CDR3 length: 16 amino acids. V was shortened by 4 bases and J by 1 base, with 16 bases between the two germline ends. The CDR3 sequence: CASSSSPGRTNTEAFF. The CDR3 bases are TGTGCCAGCAGCTCCTCGCCGGGACGGACGAACACTGAAGCTTTCTTT.

The V call is TRBV19, the J call TRBJ2-5; a weak D match, TRBD1 (6 bases). The DNA matches TRBJ2-7 better at its end, which makes the J call doubtful. This CDR3 has 13 residues. The germline gives CDR1 LNHDA, CDR2 SQIVND (reference sequence). This CDR3 reads CASSADRAYEQYF. CDR3 nucleotide sequence: TGTGCCAGTAGTGCGGACAGAGCCTACGAGCAGTACTTC.

The chain combines TRBV12-3 or TRBV12-4 with TRBJ2-1; 8 bases are shared with TRBD2. J gave up 5 bases and V 3 bases, and 3 bases lay outside the gene matches. The CDR3 is 14 residues long. The CDR3 here is CASSFTSGNNEQFF. The CDR3 DNA is TGTGCCAGCAGTTTCACTAGCGGAAACAATGAGCAGTTCTTC.

On this clonotype: One end of the junction does not line up with germline, which may come from a read error. J is TRBJ1-4 and V is TRBV29-1; D uncertain. CDR3 size: 13 residues. Germline assignment: CDR1 SQVTM and CDR2 ANQGSEA. In DNA, the CDR3 is TGCAGCGTTGTATTTCGAAATAATGAAAAACTGCTTTTT. It translates to CSVVFRNNEKLLF.

CDR3 nucleotides: TGTGCCAGCAGTCACAGGTCCGCGGATCTCAATGAAAAACTGTTTTTT. This encodes CASSHRSADLNEKLFF. The V call is TRBV6-6, the J call TRBJ1-4; maybe TRBD1 (5 bases). V gave up 5 bases and J gave up 5 bases, with 18 bases separating them. The CDR3 has 16 residues. In germline, CDR1 is MNHNY, CDR2 SVGAGI (reference sequence).

This clonotype came up a few times. The chain carries TRBV19 and TRBJ2-4; D is undetermined. The CDR3 runs to 14 residues. Germline V gene data show CDR1 as LNHDA and CDR2 as SQIVND (reference sequence). V gave up 6 bases and J gave up 3 bases, with 12 bases separating them. CDR3: CASRVMGDKNIQYF. CDR3 sequence (DNA): TGTGCCAGTAGAGTCATGGGTGACAAAAACATTCAGTACTTC.

V gene TRBV20-1 combines with J gene TRBJ2-2; the D is unclear. V lost 1 base, J lost 4 bases, and 13 bases lay in between. CDR1 and CDR2 (germline): DFQATT, SNEGSKA (reference sequence). The CDR3 extends over 15 amino acids. CDR3 sequence (DNA): TGCAGTGCTAGAGCGGCAGGTCGTGGCACCGGGGAGCTGTTTTTT. Amino acids: CSARAAGRGTGELFF.

V gene TRBV11-2 combines with J gene TRBJ1-1; weak D call: TRBD1 (5 bases). The CDR3 consists of 15 residues. Germline CDR1 and CDR2: SGHAT and FQNNGV. Trimming removed 0 bases at V and 0 bases at J, with 8 bases between. CDR3 amino acids: CASSLEPGVNTEAFF. In nucleotides, the CDR3 is TGTGCCAGCAGCTTAGAACCGGGGGTGAACACTGAAGCTTTCTTT.

This chain uses TRBV3-1 with TRBJ1-2; no firm D call. Trimming pared 6 bases from V and 6 bases from J, leaving 14 bases between. This CDR3 is built from 13 residues. CDR1 and CDR2 from the germline V gene are LGHDT and YNNKEL (reference sequence). Written as DNA, the CDR3 is TGTGCCAGCAGTCTCTGGTGGCGGGATGGCTACACCTTC. Translating gives CASSLWWRDGYTF.

V and J are TRBV5-1 and TRBJ1-1; D possibly corresponds to TRBD1 (5 bases). Germline CDR1 is SGHRS and CDR2 is YFSETQ. V dropped 4 bases and J dropped 2 bases, with 12 bases sitting between them. The CDR3 has 14 residues. The CDR3 region has the DNA TGCGCCAGCAGCCGAGGGGACGGAAACACTGAAGCTTTCTTT. Translating gives CASSRGDGNTEAFF.

The chain joins TRBV7-9 to TRBJ2-5; the match to TRBD2 covers 13 bases. After removal of 6 bases from V and 4 bases from J, the junction contained 5 bases not matched to a gene. From germline, CDR1 is SEHNR and CDR2 FQNEAQ (reference sequence). The CDR3 has 15 residues. The CDR3 DNA sequence: TGTGCCAGCAGTTATCGGACTAGCGGGGGAGAGACCCAGTACTTC. As protein: CASSYRTSGGETQYF.

This clonotype was seen a handful of times. The genes are TRBV6-5 and TRBJ2-3; 11 positions agree with TRBD2. With V trimmed by 1 base and J by 1 base, 4 bases remained unmatched. This CDR3 contains 17 residues. Germline assignment: CDR1 MNHEY and CDR2 SVGAGI. The CDR3 region is CASSYLTSGMGTDTQYF. CDR3 nucleotide sequence: TGTGCCAGCAGTTACTTGACTAGCGGGATGGGCACAGATACGCAGTATTTT.